This passage covers 31 T cell receptor beta chains from one sample sequenced in a study of regulatory T cells in long-lasting Graves disease. iRepertoire HTBI primers and Arm-PCR of CDR3 regions built TCR beta libraries. TCRdb reanalysed the multiplex PCR reads using MiXCR and keeps one entry per CDR3 protein. The data hold approximately 230,000 distinct CDR3 sequences, with around 16% observed a single time. Time point described: newly diagnosed GD, antithyroid drugs for less than 3 months. PBMCs were the source of the RNA used for TCR sequencing. The specimen was peripheral blood mononuclear cells (PBMCs), collected at new diagnosis, from a patient treated with antithyroid drugs. Every receptor here comes from a female donor with Graves disease.

As for this clonotype: A read error may be the cause here, since a much bigger clone is one base away. The rearrangement uses TRBV14 and TRBJ2-3; TRBD2 matches at 10 bases. The closer fit of TRBJ2-1 to the DNA end suggests the J call may be wrong. Germline V gene data show CDR1 as SGHDN and CDR2 as FVKESK. The length of the CDR3 is 13 residues. CDR3 region: CVSSQGLAGEQFF. Here the CDR3 DNA reads TGTGTCAGCAGCCAGGGTCTAGCGGGGGAACAGTTCTTC.

This clonotype occurred many times. The chain has TRBV20-1 and TRBJ2-1, with D uncertain. The CDR3 has 11 residues. The germline V and J ends were trimmed by 4 bases and 7 bases, with 8 bases remaining between them. CDR1 and CDR2 (germline): DFQATT, SNEGSKA (reference sequence). CDR3 sequence (DNA): TGCAGTGCTAAAGGGCAGAATGAGCAGTTCTTC. Encoded protein: CSAKGQNEQFF.

This clonotype was picked up many times. V and J are TRBV11-2 and TRBJ2-7, with D perhaps being TRBD1 or TRBD2 (5 bases each). Germline CDR1 and CDR2: SGHAT and FQNNGV. Trimming removed 2 bases from V and 6 bases from J, with 14 bases in between. The CDR3 consists of 14 residues. For the CDR3, the DNA is TGTGCCAGCAGCTTAACCAGTGAGGGGCGCGAGCAGTACTTC. Protein product: CASSLTSEGREQYF.

This sequence joins TRBV11-3 and TRBJ1-1; no clear D. This CDR3 is 14 amino acids long. Deletions cut 5 bases from V and 6 bases from J, with 16 bases between. Germline lookup yields CDR1 SGHNT and CDR2 YENEEA. The CDR3 nucleotides read TGTGCCAGCAGCGGGTGGGCGAAGGCCCCTGAAGCTTTCTTT. Translation gives CASSGWAKAPEAFF. Full variable domain (remainder filled in from reference TRBV11-3 and TRBJ1-1): EAGVVQSPRYKIIEKKQPVAFWCNPISGHNTLYWYLQNLGQGPELLIRYENEEAVDDSQLPKDRFSAERLKGVDSTLKIQPAELGDSAVYLCASSGWAKAPEAFFGQGTRLTVV.

Many counts were recorded for this clonotype. CDR3 in amino acids: CASSGIAGGYEQYF. DNA of the CDR3: TGTGCCAGCAGTGGGATAGCGGGAGGTTACGAGCAGTACTTC. This sequence joins TRBV2 and TRBJ2-7; 10 bases agree with TRBD2. This CDR3 contains 14 residues. Per germline, CDR1 SNHLY and CDR2 FYNNEI. Trimming removed 4 bases from V and 4 bases from J; junction bases left unmatched: 4.

This clonotype was observed at least ten times. The chain couples TRBV3-1 to TRBJ1-2; no clear D gene. CDR3 length: 13 residues. Trimming took 0 bases from V and 7 from J, leaving 9 bases between them. Germline V gene data show CDR1 as LGHDT and CDR2 as YNNKEL (reference sequence). The CDR3 DNA follows: TGTGCCAGCAGCCAAGACGGGTCCTTTGGCTACACCTTC. This codes for CASSQDGSFGYTF.

The table lists this clonotype with many counts. This rearrangement joins TRBV6-5 to TRBJ2-5, with D uncertain. The CDR3 totals 17 residues. Trimming took 0 bases from V and 10 from J, leaving 24 bases between them. Germline V lookup: CDR1 MNHEY, CDR2 SVGAGI. The CDR3 DNA follows: TGTGCCAGCAGTTACTCGGGTTTGTGGTCCCCCTCTGCTATCCAGTACTTC. Encoded protein: CASSYSGLWSPSAIQYF.

This clonotype was counted ten times or more. One end of the junction varies from germline; a read error may be responsible. The chain carries TRBV4-1 and TRBJ2-1; weak D call: TRBD1 (6 bases). The CDR3 spans 16 residues. Germline V lookup: CDR1 MGHRA, CDR2 YSYEKL. The CDR3 nucleotides are TGTGCCAGCAGCCAACCGATCCGGGACAACAACAATGAGCAGTTCTTC. Translation: CASSQPIRDNNNEQFF.

This clonotype was detected many times. This chain links TRBV18 with TRBJ2-7, with TRBD2 matching 9 bases. V was pared by 2 bases and J by 2 bases, with 4 bases of the junction left unmatched. CDR3 size: 15 residues. Germline V gene sequence: CDR1 KGHSH, CDR2 LQKENI. CDR3 in DNA: TGTGCCAGCTCACCAAGACTAGCGGAGACCTACGAGCAGTACTTC. It translates to CASSPRLAETYEQYF.

At least ten counts were recorded for this clonotype. V gene TRBV7-8 combines with J gene TRBJ2-1; D not certain. Deletions cut 4 bases from V and 8 bases from J, with 15 bases between. Germline values: CDR1 SGHVS, CDR2 FQNEAQ. The CDR3 extends over 14 amino acids. DNA for the CDR3: TGTGCCAGCAGCTCTGAGTCACCTGTCTATGAGCAGTTCTTC. The encoded protein is CASSSESPVYEQFF.

This clonotype appeared many times. The CDR3 sequence: CASRRQDYYGYTF. The CDR3 nucleotides read TGTGCCAGTAGACGACAAGACTACTATGGCTACACCTTC. The chain carries TRBV19 and TRBJ1-2, with D unclear. V gave up 6 bases and J gave up 3 bases, with 11 bases separating them. The CDR3 sequence is 13 residues long. Germline values: CDR1 LNHDA, CDR2 SQIVND (reference sequence).

This clonotype turned up a few times. The V call is TRBV14, the J call TRBJ1-3, with D possibly being TRBD1 (5 bases). V lost 4 bases and J lost 0, with 16 bases in between. The CDR3 is 17 amino acids. Germline V CDR1 and CDR2: SGHDN, FVKESK. The CDR3 spells CASSPAGRPLSGNTIYF. In nucleotides, the CDR3 is TGTGCCAGCAGCCCCGCAGGGAGGCCACTCTCTGGAAACACCATATATTTT.

This clonotype occurred many times. The chain links TRBV18 to TRBJ1-1; maybe TRBD1 (6 bases). V shed 5 bases and J shed 3 bases, with 10 bases lying between them. Germline CDR1 and CDR2: KGHSH and LQKENI. This CDR3 spans 13 amino acids. CDR3 sequence (DNA): TGTGCCAGCTCAGGTAACAGGGACACTGAAGCTTTCTTT. Its protein product is CASSGNRDTEAFF.

To note about this clonotype: This may stem from a read error, because a much larger clone lies one nucleotide away. This chain connects TRBV7-9 to TRBJ2-7, with 13 positions matching TRBD2. With 1 base clipped from V and 7 bases from J, the junction kept 19 bases outside the gene matches. This CDR3 region has 20 residues. Germline CDR1 and CDR2: SEHNR and FQNEAQ (reference sequence). The CDR3 region has the DNA TGTGCCAGCAGCTTAGGCCCAGTGGGACTAGCGGGGTTATACTACAATGAGCAGTACTTC. Its protein is CASSLGPVGLAGLYYNEQYF.

Details on this clonotype: A much larger clone sits a single nucleotide away, making a read error possible. CDR3 in amino acids: CASLPSNEQFF. The CDR3, as DNA: TGTGCCAGCCTCCCAAGCAATGAGCAGTTCTTC. The chain couples TRBV2 to TRBJ2-1, with D uncertain. With 8 bases removed from V and 6 bases from J, the gap between germline ends came to 8 bases. CDR3 length: 11 amino acids. Germline CDR1 and CDR2: SNHLY and FYNNEI.

This clonotype was observed many times. The CDR3 nucleotides are TGTGCCAGCAGCGCCACCGGGACAGGGGTTGATGAGCAGTTCTTC. It encodes CASSATGTGVDEQFF. This chain uses TRBV6-2 or TRBV6-3 with TRBJ2-1; 10 bases fit TRBD1. CDR3 length: 15 residues. Germline V gene data show CDR1 as MNHEY and CDR2 as SVGEGT. V shed 6 bases, J shed 8 bases, and the junction held 10 bases outside the gene matches.

In this sample, this clonotype turned up many times. The CDR3 nucleotides read TGTGCCAGCAGCCCCCAGGGACAGGCTGCCTACAATGAGCAGTTCTTC. This encodes CASSPQGQAAYNEQFF. The V and J genes are TRBV9 and TRBJ2-1; 8 nucleotides align to TRBD1. CDR3 size: 16 residues. V shed 4 bases, J shed 2 bases, and the junction held 8 bases outside the gene matches. Germline CDR1 reads SGDLS; CDR2 reads YYNGEE.

The table lists this clonotype with many counts. The rearrangement uses TRBV2 and TRBJ2-5; 9 positions agree with TRBD1. The ends lost 8 bases at V and 5 bases at J; junction bases unmatched: 9. Germline CDR1 SNHLY, CDR2 FYNNEI. This CDR3 has 14 amino acids. Here the CDR3 reads CASHEDRGRETQYF. In nucleotides, the CDR3 is TGTGCCAGCCACGAGGACAGGGGACGTGAGACCCAGTACTTC.

The chain employs TRBV19 and TRBJ2-1, with 8 bases lining up with TRBD1. Germline V lookup: CDR1 LNHDA, CDR2 SQIVND (reference sequence). The junction had 8 bases not matched to a gene; V was cut back by 6 bases and J by 4 bases. CDR3 length: 15 residues. Here the CDR3 reads CASRGTGLGYNEQFF. Written as DNA, the CDR3 is TGTGCCAGTAGGGGGACAGGCTTGGGTTACAATGAGCAGTTCTTC.

This clonotype was counted between two and nine times. The V and J genes are TRBV20-1 and TRBJ2-7; perhaps D is TRBD1 or TRBD2 (5 bases each). Trimming left V 6 bases short and J 3 bases short, with 12 bases between. The CDR3 runs to 12 residues. The germline gives CDR1 DFQATT, CDR2 SNEGSKA (reference sequence). In nucleotides, the CDR3 is TGCAGTGCCGGGACGGACTTCTACGAGCAGTACTTC. Its translation is CSAGTDFYEQYF.

The V call is TRBV11-2, the J call TRBJ2-1; TRBD1 might be the D (6 bases). Deletions cut 2 bases from V and 2 bases from J, with 13 bases between. This CDR3 is built from 16 residues. The germline V gene has CDR1 SGHAT and CDR2 FQNNGV. Here the CDR3 DNA reads TGTGCCAGCAGCTTAAGTACAGGGAAAACCTACAATGAGCAGTTCTTC. Its translation: CASSLSTGKTYNEQFF.

Worth noting for this clonotype: A read error likely explains this, since a far larger clone differs by one base. The chain is built from TRBV6-4 and TRBJ2-3; D is possibly TRBD2 (6 bases). This CDR3 is built from 15 residues. Germline assignment: CDR1 MRHNA and CDR2 SNTAGT. The CDR3 here is CASSHSGRDFDTQYF. For the CDR3, the DNA is TGTGCCAGCAGTCACTCGGGCAGGGACTTCGATACGCAGTATTTT.

The V call is TRBV12-3 or TRBV12-4, the J call TRBJ2-7; no reliable D call. The CDR3 spans 14 residues. Trimming left V 3 bases short and J 9 bases short, with 18 bases between. Here the CDR3 DNA reads TGTGCCAGCAGTTTTGGTCCGGCGGTTCACGTGCAGTACTTC. The encoded protein is CASSFGPAVHVQYF.

V is TRBV6-5 and J is TRBJ1-5; 8 nucleotides match TRBD1. Losses at the gene ends were 1 base for V and 1 base for J; bases not matched to a gene: 6. CDR1 is MNHEY and CDR2 is SVGAGI in the germline V gene. The CDR3 contains 17 residues. The DNA of the CDR3 is TGTGCCAGCAGTTACTATGGACAGGGACCGAGCAATCAGCCCCAGCATTTT. Encoded protein: CASSYYGQGPSNQPQHF.

Comment on this clonotype: With a far larger clone one base away, a read error is the likely cause. This chain joins TRBV19 and TRBJ2-1, with 9 bases lining up with TRBD2. TRBJ2-5 explains the end of the DNA better; the J call may be wrong. Germline V lookup: CDR1 LNHDA, CDR2 SQIVND (reference sequence). CDR3 size: 13 residues. CDR3 sequence (DNA): TGTGCCACCCAGACTAGCGGCCAAGAGGCCCAGTACTTC. It specifies CATQTSGQEAQYF.

In its sample, this clonotype was seen many times. This chain uses TRBV24-1 with TRBJ2-1, with D unresolved. Trimming took off 9 bases at V and 0 bases at J, with 5 bases between the two ends. The CDR3 runs to 12 residues. Germline-derived CDR1 and CDR2 are KGHDR and SFDVKD. CDR3 region: CATAGSYNEQFF. The DNA of the CDR3 is TGTGCCACCGCCGGCTCCTACAATGAGCAGTTCTTC.

The sample holds a few counts of this clonotype. This is likely a read error, given that the CDR3 carries no conserved phenylalanine or tryptophan at its end. J is TRBJ2-7 and V is TRBV19; 7 bases agree with TRBD1. This CDR3 contains 15 residues. V lost 1 base, J lost 3 bases, and 6 bases stayed unmatched. Germline-derived CDR1 and CDR2 are LNHDA and SQIVND (reference sequence). This chain's CDR3 is CASSIVTGLNYEQYL. For the CDR3, the DNA is TGTGCCAGTAGTATAGTGACAGGGCTTAACTACGAGCAGTACCTC.

Turning to this clonotype: This may be a read error: a much more frequent sequence differs by one nucleotide. The V and J genes are TRBV3-2 and TRBJ2-7; the table calls TRBD1, which could not be checked here. TRBV3-2 is an annotated pseudogene. The CDR3 is 13 amino acids. The CDR3, as DNA: TGTGCCAGCAGTTCGACAGACTCCTACGAGCAGTACTTC. Its translation is CASSSTDSYEQYF.

At least ten counts were recorded for this clonotype. The chain has TRBV6-2 or TRBV6-3 and TRBJ1-2; 9 positions match TRBD1. The V and J ends lost 5 bases and 4 bases, in that order; junction bases with no gene match: 8. CDR1 MNHEY and CDR2 SVGEGT come from the germline V gene. CDR3 length equals 15 residues. The CDR3 sequence: CASSEVRTGAYGYTF. CDR3 coding DNA: TGTGCCAGCAGTGAAGTCCGGACAGGGGCCTATGGCTACACCTTC.

On this clonotype: It differs at one base from a far larger clone, so likely a read error. The V call is TRBV2, the J call TRBJ2-5; tentative D call: TRBD2 (5 bases). In germline, CDR1 is SNHLY, CDR2 FYNNEI. CDR3 length: 16 residues. The CDR3 spells CASTEREMSSYNEQYF. The CDR3 nucleotides are TGTGCCAGCACTGAAAGGGAGATGAGCTCCTACAATGAGCAGTACTTC.

In this sample, this clonotype turned up a few times. J is TRBJ1-5 and V is TRBV27, with a tentative D call TRBD1 (5 bases). Trimming cost V 6 bases and J 2 bases, with 11 bases left between them. The germline V gene has CDR1 MNHEY and CDR2 SMNVEV (reference sequence). The CDR3 is 14 amino acids. CDR3 region: CASSGGNGNQPQHF. CDR3 DNA: TGTGCCAGCAGCGGGGGGAATGGCAATCAGCCCCAGCATTTT.